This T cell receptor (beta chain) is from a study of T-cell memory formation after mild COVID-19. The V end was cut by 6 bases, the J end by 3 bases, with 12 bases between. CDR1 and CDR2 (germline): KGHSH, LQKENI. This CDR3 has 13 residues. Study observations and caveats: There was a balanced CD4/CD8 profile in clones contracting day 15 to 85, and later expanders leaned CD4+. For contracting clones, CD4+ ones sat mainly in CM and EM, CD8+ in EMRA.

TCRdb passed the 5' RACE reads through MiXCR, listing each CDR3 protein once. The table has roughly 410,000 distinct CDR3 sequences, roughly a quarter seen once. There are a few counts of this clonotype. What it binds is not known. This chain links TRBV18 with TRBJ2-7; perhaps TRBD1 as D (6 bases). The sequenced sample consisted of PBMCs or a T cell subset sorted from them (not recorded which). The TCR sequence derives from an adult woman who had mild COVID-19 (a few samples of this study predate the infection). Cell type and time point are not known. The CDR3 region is CASSLQDSYEQYF. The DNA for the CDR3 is TGTGCCAGCTCCCTCCAGGACAGCTACGAGCAGTACTTC.